Listed below are T cell receptor beta chains from one sample, sequenced in a study of T cell clonotyping in hematopoietic cell transplantation. Clones were sequenced by immunoSEQ multiplex PCR, and TCRdb holds only the in-frame ones, with some missing. Of more than 25,000 clones listed, more than 70% are singletons. The sample was peripheral blood mononuclear cells, taken before stem cell transplant. The receptors come from a man aged 45 to 65 with myelodysplastic syndrome. Some clones in this sample may be carry-over from other donors' samples. The CDR3 runs from the conserved cysteine through the conserved F or W. Each record gives: J gene, clone size, D gene, CDR3 length, V gene, CDR3 DNA, CDR3 protein. The D gene is left open where the match is weak. Clone sizes are given selectively: once, few, many, or a class where the clone is expanded.

j_call: TRBJ2-1; clone_size: few; d_call: NA; cdr3_length: 14; v_call: TRBV27; cdr3_nt: TGTGCCAGCAGTATCGGGACGGATTTGAATGAGCAGTTCTTC; cdr3_aa: CASSIGTDLNEQFF
j_call: TRBJ2-1; clone_size: NA; d_call: TRBD2; cdr3_length: 14; v_call: TRBV27; cdr3_nt: TGTGCCAGCAGTGCGGTAGCGGGATACAATGAGCAGTTCTTC; cdr3_aa: CASSAVAGYNEQFF
j_call: TRBJ1-2; clone_size: NA; d_call: NA; cdr3_length: 14; v_call: TRBV19; cdr3_nt: TGTGCCAGTAGTATAGGTTCGGCAGCAGATGGCTACACCTTC; cdr3_aa: CASSIGSAADGYTF
j_call: TRBJ1-2; clone_size: NA; d_call: NA; cdr3_length: 17; v_call: TRBV14; cdr3_nt: TGTGCCAGCAGCCAAGAAGGGATAAGGCTCGGATCCTCTGGCTACACCTTC; cdr3_aa: CASSQEGIRLGSSGYTF
j_call: TRBJ2-1; clone_size: NA; d_call: NA; cdr3_length: 16; v_call: TRBV19; cdr3_nt: TGTGCCAGTAGTATAAAGGGGTTGGGCCCGGGGAATGAGCAGTTCTTC; cdr3_aa: CASSIKGLGPGNEQFF
j_call: TRBJ2-7; clone_size: NA; d_call: NA; cdr3_length: 13; v_call: TRBV25-1; cdr3_nt: TGTGCCAGCAGTGAAGTAGGGTACAACGAGCAGTACTTC; cdr3_aa: CASSEVGYNEQYF
j_call: TRBJ2-5; clone_size: once; d_call: NA; cdr3_length: 14; v_call: TRBV2; cdr3_nt: TGTGCCAGCAGTGATCTCGGCTACCAAGAGACCCAGTACTTC; cdr3_aa: CASSDLGYQETQYF
j_call: TRBJ1-1; clone_size: NA; d_call: NA; cdr3_length: 11; v_call: TRBV20-1; cdr3_nt: TGCAGTGCTCCCCAGTACACTGAAGCTTTCTTT; cdr3_aa: CSAPQYTEAFF
j_call: TRBJ2-7; clone_size: NA; d_call: TRBD1; cdr3_length: 14; v_call: TRBV7-6; cdr3_nt: TGTGCCAGCAGCTCCGGACAGGGGAACTACGAGCAGTACTTC; cdr3_aa: CASSSGQGNYEQYF
j_call: TRBJ1-2; clone_size: few; d_call: NA; cdr3_length: 11; v_call: TRBV2; cdr3_nt: TGTGCCAGCAGTTTAGGGGTTGGCTACACCTTC; cdr3_aa: CASSLGVGYTF
j_call: TRBJ2-7; clone_size: NA; d_call: TRBD2; cdr3_length: 14; v_call: TRBV6-5; cdr3_nt: TGTGCCAGCATCGCGACTAGCGGGAGTTCCGAGCAGTACTTC; cdr3_aa: CASIATSGSSEQYF
j_call: TRBJ2-7; clone_size: NA; d_call: NA; cdr3_length: 13; v_call: TRBV29-1; cdr3_nt: TGCAGCGTCGCCAGGGCGGATACCTACGAGCAGTACTTC; cdr3_aa: CSVARADTYEQYF
j_call: TRBJ1-5; clone_size: NA; d_call: NA; cdr3_length: 13; v_call: TRBV10-3; cdr3_nt: TGTGCCATCAGGGACGGGGGCAATCAGCCCCAGCATTTT; cdr3_aa: CAIRDGGNQPQHF
j_call: TRBJ2-5; clone_size: NA; d_call: NA; cdr3_length: 13; v_call: TRBV28; cdr3_nt: TGTGCCAGCAGGCCCAGTATCTCGGAGACCCAGTACTTC; cdr3_aa: CASRPSISETQYF
j_call: TRBJ2-7; clone_size: NA; d_call: TRBD2; cdr3_length: 13; v_call: TRBV15; cdr3_nt: TGTGCCACCGCCAAACTAGCGTCTGGGGAGCAGTACTTC; cdr3_aa: CATAKLASGEQYF
j_call: TRBJ1-5; clone_size: NA; d_call: NA; cdr3_length: 14; v_call: TRBV30; cdr3_nt: TGTGCCTGGCGGAGGGGAGTCGGCAATCAGCCCCAGCATTTT; cdr3_aa: CAWRRGVGNQPQHF
j_call: TRBJ1-2; clone_size: NA; d_call: NA; cdr3_length: 14; v_call: TRBV30; cdr3_nt: TGTGCCTGGAGTGTACGGTCAGGAAGCTATGGCTACACCTTC; cdr3_aa: CAWSVRSGSYGYTF
j_call: TRBJ2-1; clone_size: few; d_call: TRBD2; cdr3_length: 15; v_call: TRBV30; cdr3_nt: TGTGCCTGGAGTTCGGGACTAGCGGGAGGCAGTGAGCAGTTCTTC; cdr3_aa: CAWSSGLAGGSEQFF
j_call: TRBJ1-2; clone_size: NA; d_call: NA; cdr3_length: 15; v_call: TRBV6-1; cdr3_nt: TGTGCCAGCAGTGAAGGGTCCGGGACAAACTATGGCTACACCTTC; cdr3_aa: CASSEGSGTNYGYTF
j_call: TRBJ2-7; clone_size: NA; d_call: NA; cdr3_length: 14; v_call: TRBV6-1; cdr3_nt: TGTGCCAGCAGTAAAGGGATGGAGGCTAACGAGCAGTACTTC; cdr3_aa: CASSKGMEANEQYF
j_call: TRBJ1-2; clone_size: NA; d_call: NA; cdr3_length: 16; v_call: TRBV28; cdr3_nt: TGTGCCAGCAGCGATCTTTCTCAATCCTACGGCTATGGCTACACCTTC; cdr3_aa: CASSDLSQSYGYGYTF
j_call: TRBJ2-7; clone_size: NA; d_call: NA; cdr3_length: 14; v_call: TRBV4-3; cdr3_nt: TGCGCCAGCAGCCAAGATACGGGCACCTACGAGCAGTACTTC; cdr3_aa: CASSQDTGTYEQYF
j_call: TRBJ2-7; clone_size: NA; d_call: NA; cdr3_length: 14; v_call: TRBV6-5; cdr3_nt: TGTGCCAGCAGTTACGGCGGGGCTCCCTACGAGCAGTACTTC; cdr3_aa: CASSYGGAPYEQYF
j_call: TRBJ1-2; clone_size: NA; d_call: NA; cdr3_length: 13; v_call: TRBV6-1; cdr3_nt: TGTGCCAGCAGTCAGTTAGCTAACTATGGCTACACCTTC; cdr3_aa: CASSQLANYGYTF
j_call: TRBJ2-7; clone_size: NA; d_call: TRBD1; cdr3_length: 15; v_call: TRBV28; cdr3_nt: TGTGCCAGCAGCGAGACACAGGGGGTTGGGTACGAGCAGTACTTC; cdr3_aa: CASSETQGVGYEQYF
j_call: TRBJ2-2; clone_size: NA; d_call: NA; cdr3_length: 14; v_call: TRBV27; cdr3_nt: TGTGCCAGCAGAAGACTCCGAGAGTCCGGGGAGCTGTTTTTT; cdr3_aa: CASRRLRESGELFF
j_call: TRBJ2-7; clone_size: NA; d_call: TRBD1; cdr3_length: 11; v_call: TRBV30; cdr3_nt: TGTGCCCGACTCACTAACAGGGGGGCGTACTTC; cdr3_aa: CARLTNRGAYF
j_call: TRBJ1-2; clone_size: NA; d_call: NA; cdr3_length: 10; v_call: TRBV29-1; cdr3_nt: TGCAGCGTCCCGGACTATGGCTACACCTTC; cdr3_aa: CSVPDYGYTF
j_call: TRBJ2-7; clone_size: NA; d_call: TRBD1; cdr3_length: 15; v_call: TRBV28; cdr3_nt: TGTGCCAGCAGTACACCGGGACAGGGGGCTCTCGAGCAGTACTTC; cdr3_aa: CASSTPGQGALEQYF
j_call: TRBJ2-6; clone_size: few; d_call: NA; cdr3_length: 17; v_call: TRBV4-3; cdr3_nt: TGCGCCAGCAGCCAAAAGGACAGTAGCTCTGGGGCCAACGTCCTGACTTTC; cdr3_aa: CASSQKDSSSGANVLTF
j_call: TRBJ2-7; clone_size: NA; d_call: NA; cdr3_length: 14; v_call: TRBV6-5; cdr3_nt: TGTGCCAGCAGTAAAACTAGCCAAATCTACGAGCAGTACTTC; cdr3_aa: CASSKTSQIYEQYF
j_call: TRBJ1-2; clone_size: NA; d_call: NA; cdr3_length: 14; v_call: TRBV4-3; cdr3_nt: TGCGCCAGCAGCCAAGATATCCAATCATTAGGCTACACCTTC; cdr3_aa: CASSQDIQSLGYTF
j_call: TRBJ1-1; clone_size: NA; d_call: TRBD1; cdr3_length: 16; v_call: TRBV30; cdr3_nt: TGTGCCTGGGCCCCGTTAGGGGGCGCGGGGAACACTGAAGCTTTCTTT; cdr3_aa: CAWAPLGGAGNTEAFF
j_call: TRBJ2-7; clone_size: few; d_call: TRBD1; cdr3_length: 13; v_call: TRBV29-1; cdr3_nt: TGCAGCGTCGGGACAGGGGGCTCCTACGAGCAGTACTTC; cdr3_aa: CSVGTGGSYEQYF
j_call: TRBJ2-5; clone_size: NA; d_call: NA; cdr3_length: 13; v_call: TRBV29-1; cdr3_nt: TGCAGCGTTGAAAGGGGCAGGCAAGAGACCCAGTACTTC; cdr3_aa: CSVERGRQETQYF
j_call: TRBJ2-7; clone_size: NA; d_call: NA; cdr3_length: 13; v_call: TRBV30; cdr3_nt: TGTGCCTGGAGTGTATCGGGGACCTACGAGCAGTACTTC; cdr3_aa: CAWSVSGTYEQYF
j_call: TRBJ2-1; clone_size: NA; d_call: TRBD2; cdr3_length: 14; v_call: TRBV29-1; cdr3_nt: TGCAGCGTTGCATGGGCGGGAGGGCCGACAGAGCAGTTCTTC; cdr3_aa: CSVAWAGGPTEQFF
j_call: TRBJ2-1; clone_size: NA; d_call: NA; cdr3_length: 13; v_call: TRBV9; cdr3_nt: TGTGCCAGCAGCGTTACAGGGAGGAATGAGCAGTTCTTC; cdr3_aa: CASSVTGRNEQFF
j_call: TRBJ2-6; clone_size: NA; d_call: NA; cdr3_length: 20; v_call: TRBV28; cdr3_nt: TGTGCCAGCAGTTTGTCAGGGGGGCGATCTTGGCAGCGTGGGGCCAACGTCCTGACTTTC; cdr3_aa: CASSLSGGRSWQRGANVLTF
j_call: TRBJ2-7; clone_size: NA; d_call: NA; cdr3_length: 13; v_call: TRBV30; cdr3_nt: TGTGCCTGGAGTGTAGTGGCCCAACACGAGCAGTACTTC; cdr3_aa: CAWSVVAQHEQYF
j_call: TRBJ2-3; clone_size: few; d_call: NA; cdr3_length: 15; v_call: TRBV19; cdr3_nt: TGTGCCAGTAGTATTCTGAGGTTAGGCACAGATACGCAGTATTTT; cdr3_aa: CASSILRLGTDTQYF
j_call: TRBJ2-2; clone_size: few; d_call: NA; cdr3_length: 16; v_call: TRBV25-1; cdr3_nt: TGTGCCAGCAGTGAACCTGGCCACCGGGTCACCGGGGAGCTGTTTTTT; cdr3_aa: CASSEPGHRVTGELFF
j_call: TRBJ2-7; clone_size: NA; d_call: NA; cdr3_length: 14; v_call: TRBV2; cdr3_nt: TGTGCCAGCAGTGAATGGGGGGAACGTAGCGAGCAGTACTTC; cdr3_aa: CASSEWGERSEQYF
j_call: TRBJ1-4; clone_size: NA; d_call: NA; cdr3_length: 15; v_call: TRBV6-1; cdr3_nt: TGTGCCAGCAGTGAAATGGCAGGGGATAATGAAAAACTGTTTTTT; cdr3_aa: CASSEMAGDNEKLFF
j_call: TRBJ2-3; clone_size: NA; d_call: NA; cdr3_length: 12; v_call: TRBV29-1; cdr3_nt: TGCAGCGTGAGGGGACTGGGAGATACGCAGTATTTT; cdr3_aa: CSVRGLGDTQYF
j_call: TRBJ2-7; clone_size: NA; d_call: NA; cdr3_length: 12; v_call: TRBV7-2; cdr3_nt: TGTGCCAGCAGCCTAAGCTGGGGAGAGCAGTACTTC; cdr3_aa: CASSLSWGEQYF
j_call: TRBJ1-1; clone_size: NA; d_call: NA; cdr3_length: 13; v_call: TRBV6-1; cdr3_nt: TGTGCCAGCAGTGAGTTCTTGACCGATGAAGCTTTCTTT; cdr3_aa: CASSEFLTDEAFF
j_call: TRBJ1-6; clone_size: NA; d_call: NA; cdr3_length: 15; v_call: TRBV6-5; cdr3_nt: TGTGCCAGCAGTGGGGACCCTGGACCCCCTTCACCCCTCCACTTT; cdr3_aa: CASSGDPGPPSPLHF
j_call: TRBJ2-5; clone_size: few; d_call: TRBD2; cdr3_length: 16; v_call: TRBV7-8; cdr3_nt: TGTGCCAGCAGCTTAGCGTCGGTAGGACTAGCCGAGACCCAGTACTTC; cdr3_aa: CASSLASVGLAETQYF
j_call: TRBJ2-1; clone_size: NA; d_call: TRBD2; cdr3_length: 12; v_call: TRBV2; cdr3_nt: TGTGCCAGCGGACTAGCGGCCAATGAGCAGTTCTTC; cdr3_aa: CASGLAANEQFF
j_call: TRBJ1-5; clone_size: NA; d_call: NA; cdr3_length: 14; v_call: TRBV7-8; cdr3_nt: TGTGCCAGCAGCTCCGGGACAAGAGTTCAGCCCCAGCATTTT; cdr3_aa: CASSSGTRVQPQHF
j_call: TRBJ2-7; clone_size: NA; d_call: NA; cdr3_length: 13; v_call: TRBV30; cdr3_nt: TGTGCCTGGAAGAAGAGGGGCGGGCTCGAGCAGTACTTC; cdr3_aa: CAWKKRGGLEQYF
j_call: TRBJ1-5; clone_size: NA; d_call: NA; cdr3_length: 13; v_call: TRBV2; cdr3_nt: TGTGCCAGCTCGGTGGATAGCAATCAGCCCCAGCATTTT; cdr3_aa: CASSVDSNQPQHF
j_call: TRBJ1-2; clone_size: NA; d_call: NA; cdr3_length: 14; v_call: TRBV6-6; cdr3_nt: TGTGCCAGCAGCGTGGGGGGATCCTCTCGGGGCTACACCTTC; cdr3_aa: CASSVGGSSRGYTF
j_call: TRBJ1-3; clone_size: NA; d_call: NA; cdr3_length: 14; v_call: TRBV6-1; cdr3_nt: TGTGCCAGCAGGATCTCCAGCTCTGGAAACACCATATATTTT; cdr3_aa: CASRISSSGNTIYF
j_call: TRBJ2-2; clone_size: NA; d_call: NA; cdr3_length: 15; v_call: TRBV7-2; cdr3_nt: TGTGCCAGCAGCTACGACTCCACGGGAACCGGGGAGCTGTTTTTT; cdr3_aa: CASSYDSTGTGELFF
j_call: TRBJ1-1; clone_size: few; d_call: NA; cdr3_length: 13; v_call: TRBV7-3; cdr3_nt: TGTGCCAGCAGCTTAATGCGGAACACTGAAGCTTTCTTT; cdr3_aa: CASSLMRNTEAFF
j_call: TRBJ2-1; clone_size: few; d_call: TRBD2; cdr3_length: 16; v_call: TRBV30; cdr3_nt: TGTGCCTGGAGTCCTCCTGGAGCGGGAGCTTGGAATGAGCAGTTCTTC; cdr3_aa: CAWSPPGAGAWNEQFF
j_call: TRBJ1-2; clone_size: NA; d_call: NA; cdr3_length: 13; v_call: TRBV9; cdr3_nt: TGTGCCAGCAGCGTAGGGAGTAACTATGGCTACACCTTC; cdr3_aa: CASSVGSNYGYTF
j_call: TRBJ1-6; clone_size: NA; d_call: NA; cdr3_length: 18; v_call: TRBV4-3; cdr3_nt: TGCGCCAGCAGCCAAGAGGGGGTAATTGGTTCCTATAATTCACCCCTCCACTTT; cdr3_aa: CASSQEGVIGSYNSPLHF